The clone carrying this TCR beta chain was seen a few times. The data belong to a study of identical twins. Template switching supplied a universal primer site; unique molecular identifiers were carried on the cDNA. TCRdb reprocessed the 5' RACE reads via MiXCR and lists one record per CDR3 protein. The repertoire holds some 590,000 distinct CDR3 sequences, over 8.5% seen once, with around 3.2% in the top ten. These data were also filed under a second study, of yellow fever vaccine responses in identical twins.

The sequencing input was PBMCs. The receptor's source is a woman aged 18-29 years in good health.

In nucleotides, the CDR3 is TGTGCCAGCAGCGAGGAGACAGGGGGAAATGAAAAACTGTTTTTT. Its translation: CASSEETGGNEKLFF. V and J are TRBV9 and TRBJ1-4; 9 bases match TRBD1. This CDR3 contains 15 residues. Unmatched junction bases numbered 5, after V lost 3 bases and J lost 5 bases. Germline CDR1 reads SGDLS; CDR2 reads YYNGEE.